A single sample is the source of the 26 T cell receptor beta chains below, sequenced in a study of blood T cell repertoires in COVID-19. Libraries were prepared by immunoSEQ multiplex PCR; TCRdb keeps only in-frame clonotypes and omits some of them. This sample has approximately 480,000 clones; roughly nine tenths occur once, and the top ten carry under 0.85%. The source material was PBMCs or T cells enriched from blood (not recorded which). The receptors come from a woman between 18 and 29 years old who had recovered from COVID-19.

The CDR3 nucleotides are TGTGCCAGCAGTGAAGACAGGGTGAGAGAAAAACTGTTTTTT. Translated: CASSEDRVREKLFF. The rearrangement joins TRBV2 to TRBJ1-4; D may be TRBD1 (6 bases). Looked up from germline, CDR1 is SNHLY and CDR2 is FYNNEI. Trimming removed 1 base at V and 8 bases at J, with 11 bases between. CDR3 length: 14 amino acids. Filled out from reference TRBV2 and TRBJ1-4, the complete variable domain reads EPEVTQTPSHQVTQMGQEVILRCVPISNHLYFYWYRQILGQKVEFLVSFYNNEISEKSEIFDDQFSVERPDGSNFTLKIRSTKLEDSAMYFCASSEDRVREKLFFGSGTQLSVL.

This clone was counted only a few times. The V and J genes are TRBV29-1 and TRBJ2-3; 8 bases match TRBD2. This CDR3 is 13 amino acids long. CDR1 SQVTM and CDR2 ANQGSEA come from the germline V gene. Losses at the gene ends were 5 bases for V and 4 bases for J; bases not matched to a gene: 5. The DNA of the CDR3 is TGCAGCGTTTCCGCGGGGGGCCCAGATACGCAGTATTTT. Residues: CSVSAGGPDTQYF.

The rearrangement links TRBV24-1 to TRBJ2-2; TRBD1 agrees at 10 bases. Trimming at V came to 4 bases and at J to 7 bases, leaving 8 bases not matched to a gene. CDR3 length: 16 residues. Per the germline V gene, CDR1 is KGHDR and CDR2 is SFDVKD. This CDR3 is CATSDPGTGDVGELFF. Here the CDR3 DNA reads TGTGCCACCAGTGACCCCGGGACAGGGGATGTCGGGGAGCTGTTTTTT.

The J gene is TRBJ2-7, the V gene TRBV7-2; no definite D call. V was cut by 5 bases and J by 3 bases, with 5 bases left in between. Germline CDR1 reads SGHTA; CDR2 reads FQGNSA. The CDR3 contains 11 residues. CDR3 nucleotides: TGTGCCAGCAGCCAACTCTACGAGCAGTACTTC. Amino acid sequence: CASSQLYEQYF.

The chain links TRBV10-3 to TRBJ1-2; D is unclear. In germline, CDR1 is ENHRY, CDR2 SYGVKD. The CDR3 extends over 15 amino acids. The V end lost 11 bases, the J end lost 4 bases, and 23 bases lay between the germline ends. DNA of the CDR3: TGTGCCCTCAAAAACGAGGGAGAGTCCCCCTATGGCTACACCTTC. The encoded protein is CALKNEGESPYGYTF.

The chain joins TRBV30 to TRBJ1-2; D possibly corresponds to TRBD1 (5 bases). The V end was cut by 5 bases, the J end by 5 bases, with 18 bases between. CDR3 size: 14 residues. Germline lookup yields CDR1 GTSNPN and CDR2 SVGIG (reference sequence). CDR3 sequence reads: CAWSRRRQGYGYTF. The CDR3 DNA sequence: TGTGCCTGGTCAAGGCGACGGCAGGGATATGGCTACACCTTC.

The table lists this clone with a few counts. This chain joins TRBV5-1 and TRBJ1-6, with D perhaps TRBD1 (5 bases). The CDR3 runs to 18 residues. Germline loops: CDR1 SGHRS, CDR2 YFSETQ. The V gene lost 0 bases and the J gene lost 0 bases, with 13 bases spanning the gap. CDR3 DNA sequence: TGCGCCAGCAGCTTGGCGGGACTGAGGAGCTCCTATAATTCACCCCTCCACTTT. This sequence encodes CASSLAGLRSSYNSPLHF. The whole variable domain, filled in from reference TRBV5-1 and TRBJ1-6, reads KAGVTQTPRYLIKTRGQQVTLSCSPISGHRSVSWYQQTPGQGLQFLFEYFSETQRNKGNFPGRFSGRQFSNSRSEMNVSTLELGDSALYLCASSLAGLRSSYNSPLHFGNGTRLTVT.

The DNA of the CDR3 is TGTGCTAGTGTTTCGGGGGTGGGATTTGGCGAGACCCAGTACTTC. Translating gives CASVSGVGFGETQYF. The chain links TRBV12-5 to TRBJ2-5; tentatively, D is TRBD2 (6 bases). Per the germline V gene, CDR1 is LGHNT and CDR2 is FRNRAP. Trimming removed 7 bases at V and 5 bases at J, with 20 bases between. The CDR3 contains 15 residues.

V usage is TRBV5-1 and J usage is TRBJ1-6; 9 bases line up with TRBD1. With V trimmed by 4 bases and J by 7 bases, 6 bases remained unmatched. The germline CDR1 and CDR2 sequences are SGHRS and YFSETQ. The CDR3 totals 15 residues. The CDR3 DNA reads as TGCGCCAGCAGCCCGGGACAGGGAACGAATTCACCCCTCCACTTT. Protein: CASSPGQGTNSPLHF.

This sequence joins TRBV14 and TRBJ1-5; 9 nucleotides line up with TRBD1. Trimming at V came to 0 bases and at J to 1 base, leaving 7 bases not matched to a gene. The germline V gene encodes CDR1 SGHDN and CDR2 FVKESK. CDR3 size: 18 residues. The CDR3 DNA is TGTGCCAGCAGCCAAGATATGACGGGACAGGGAAGCAATCAGCCCCAGCATTTT. It is translated as CASSQDMTGQGSNQPQHF.

This chain connects TRBV3-1 (or the pseudogene TRBV3-2) to TRBJ2-1; TRBD2 agrees at 8 bases. The germline CDR1 and CDR2 sequences are LGHDT and YNNKEL (reference sequence). The CDR3 sequence is 16 residues long. J was trimmed by 4 bases and V by 0 bases; bases with no gene match: 5. In DNA, the CDR3 is TGTGCCAGCAGCCAAGACTGGGCGGGGGGTTACAATGAGCAGTTCTTC. Protein: CASSQDWAGGYNEQFF.

This rearrangement joins TRBV5-8 to TRBJ1-4; the match to TRBD1 covers 9 bases. The germline V gene encodes CDR1 SGHTS and CDR2 YDEGEE. After removal of 3 bases from V and 5 bases from J, the junction contained 11 bases not matched to a gene. The CDR3 is made up of 17 amino acids. Here the CDR3 reads CASSSDRGFDVNEKLFF. The CDR3 DNA sequence: TGTGCCAGCAGCTCCGACAGGGGGTTCGATGTCAATGAAAAACTGTTTTTT.

This clone was seen only a few times. The CDR3 is CASSQGTEVGNTIYF. The CDR3, as DNA: TGTGCCAGCAGCCAAGGGACAGAAGTTGGAAACACCATATATTTT. The chain links TRBV3-1 (or the pseudogene TRBV3-2) to TRBJ1-3; tentative D call: TRBD1 (6 bases). The CDR3 length is 15 residues. The germline CDR1 and CDR2 sequences are LGHDT and YNNKEL (reference sequence). V lost 1 base and J 3 bases, leaving 10 bases between the germline ends.

This chain links TRBV12-3 or TRBV12-4 with TRBJ2-7; D may be TRBD2 (6 bases). The CDR3 covers 13 residues. Deletions cut 6 bases from V and 7 bases from J, with 16 bases between. The CDR3 DNA is TGTGCCAGCAGCGGACGCTGGGGGGAGGAGCAGTACTTC. Translating gives CASSGRWGEEQYF.

The J gene is TRBJ1-5, the V gene TRBV12-3 or TRBV12-4; weak D call: TRBD1 (5 bases). The V and J ends lost 6 bases and 5 bases respectively, with 11 bases between them. This CDR3 is built from 13 residues. Here the CDR3 DNA reads TGTGCCAGCAGGCAGGGTGATCATCAGCCCCAGCATTTT. It encodes CASRQGDHQPQHF.

The rearrangement uses TRBV5-1 and TRBJ2-3; D call uncertain. Trimming cost V 0 bases and J 5 bases, with 4 bases left between them. CDR3 length: 12 residues. The germline gives CDR1 SGHRS, CDR2 YFSETQ. CDR3 loop: CASSLGLDTQYF. DNA of the CDR3: TGCGCCAGCAGCTTGGGGCTAGATACGCAGTATTTT.

This chain joins TRBV5-8 and TRBJ1-1; 9 nucleotides agree with TRBD1. This CDR3 is built from 13 residues. Unmatched junction bases numbered 4, after V lost 7 bases and J lost 3 bases. CDR1 is SGHTS and CDR2 is YDEGEE in the germline V gene. This CDR3 reads CASGTGTYTEAFF. The CDR3 coding sequence is TGTGCCAGCGGGACAGGGACCTACACTGAAGCTTTCTTT.

V is TRBV19 and J is TRBJ2-1; 13 nucleotides line up with TRBD2. Germline V gene sequence: CDR1 LNHDA, CDR2 SQIVND (reference sequence). V lost 7 bases to trimming and J lost 4 bases; unmatched junction nucleotides: 10. This CDR3 region has 17 residues. The CDR3 sequence: CASTQETSGGPYNEQFF. CDR3 coding DNA: TGTGCCAGTACGCAGGAGACTAGCGGGGGGCCTTACAATGAGCAGTTCTTC.

CDR3 region: CASSRTSGVDTQYF. In nucleotides, the CDR3 is TGTGCCAGCAGCCGGACTAGCGGGGTGGATACGCAGTATTTT. This chain connects TRBV7-3 to TRBJ2-3; 12 nucleotides agree with TRBD2. The CDR3 consists of 14 residues. Germline loops: CDR1 SGHTA, CDR2 FQGTGA. V dropped 5 bases and J dropped 6; count of bases not matched to a gene: 3.

This rearrangement joins TRBV6-5 to TRBJ1-2, with D perhaps matching TRBD1 (5 bases). V was pared by 7 bases and J by 6 bases, with 15 bases between. Germline CDR1 and CDR2: MNHEY and SVGAGI. This CDR3 region has 13 residues. Here the CDR3 reads CASTRDSADGYTF. CDR3 DNA sequence: TGTGCCAGCACAAGGGACTCCGCCGATGGCTACACCTTC.

The chain recombines TRBV11-2 with TRBJ1-6; no clear D. CDR3 size: 17 residues. From germline, CDR1 is SGHAT and CDR2 FQNNGV. V lost 4 bases, J lost 5 bases, and 18 bases lay in between. CDR3 amino acids: CASSSFLGDLNNSPLHF. The CDR3 DNA follows: TGTGCCAGCAGCTCCTTCCTTGGAGACTTAAATAATTCACCCCTCCACTTT.

In its sample, this clone was seen a few times. The rearrangement uses TRBV30 and TRBJ1-2; the D is unclear. The V gene lost 2 bases and the J gene lost 1 base, with 11 bases spanning the gap. The CDR3 totals 14 residues. Germline CDR1 and CDR2: GTSNPN and SVGIG (reference sequence). The CDR3 loop reads CAWSPTRNNYGYTF. DNA for the CDR3: TGTGCCTGGAGTCCGACACGAAATAACTATGGCTACACCTTC.

The chain recombines TRBV5-1 with TRBJ2-1; possibly TRBD1 for D (5 bases). This CDR3 has 13 residues. With 4 bases removed from V and 2 bases from J, the gap between germline ends came to 7 bases. The V gene's germline CDR1 is SGHRS and CDR2 YFSETQ. This chain's CDR3 is CASSPGTYNEQFF. CDR3 DNA sequence: TGCGCCAGCAGCCCAGGGACCTACAATGAGCAGTTCTTC.

The rearrangement links TRBV6-5 to TRBJ1-1; D is undetermined. The germline CDR1 and CDR2 sequences are MNHEY and SVGAGI. This CDR3 region has 13 residues. V lost 7 bases to trimming and J lost 1 base, with 10 bases between them. In DNA, the CDR3 is TGTGCCAGCACCCGGAGCTGGAACACTGAAGCTTTCTTT. Encoded protein: CASTRSWNTEAFF.

The chain joins TRBV5-8 to TRBJ2-5; 8 nucleotides agree with TRBD2. Trimming at V came to 2 bases and at J to 3 bases, leaving 0 bases not matched to a gene. Germline CDR1 is SGHTS and CDR2 is YDEGEE. The CDR3 runs 13 residues. CDR3 sequence (DNA): TGTGCCAGCAGCTTTAGCGGGGAAGAGACCCAGTACTTC. Amino acids: CASSFSGEETQYF.

This sequence joins TRBV29-1 and TRBJ2-5; 9 bases line up with TRBD2. This CDR3 is built from 13 residues. Losses at the gene ends were 4 bases for V and 7 bases for J; bases not matched to a gene: 7. Germline V gene data show CDR1 as SQVTM and CDR2 as ANQGSEA. The CDR3: CSVVPSGAGTQYF. CDR3 in DNA: TGCAGCGTTGTACCTAGCGGGGCGGGGACCCAGTACTTC.